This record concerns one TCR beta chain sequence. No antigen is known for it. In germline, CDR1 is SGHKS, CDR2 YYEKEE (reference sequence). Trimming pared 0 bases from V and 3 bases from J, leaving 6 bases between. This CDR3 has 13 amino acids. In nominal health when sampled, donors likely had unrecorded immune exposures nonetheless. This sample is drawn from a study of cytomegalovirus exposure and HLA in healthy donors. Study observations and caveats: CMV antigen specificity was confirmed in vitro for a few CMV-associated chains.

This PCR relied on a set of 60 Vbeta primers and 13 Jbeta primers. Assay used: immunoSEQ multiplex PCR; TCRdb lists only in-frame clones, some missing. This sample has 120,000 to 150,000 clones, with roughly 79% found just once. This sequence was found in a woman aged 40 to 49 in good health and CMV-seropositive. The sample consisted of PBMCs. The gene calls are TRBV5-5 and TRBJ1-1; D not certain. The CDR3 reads CASSLGRDTEAFF. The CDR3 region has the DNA TGTGCCAGCAGCTTGGGGAGGGACACTGAAGCTTTCTTT.